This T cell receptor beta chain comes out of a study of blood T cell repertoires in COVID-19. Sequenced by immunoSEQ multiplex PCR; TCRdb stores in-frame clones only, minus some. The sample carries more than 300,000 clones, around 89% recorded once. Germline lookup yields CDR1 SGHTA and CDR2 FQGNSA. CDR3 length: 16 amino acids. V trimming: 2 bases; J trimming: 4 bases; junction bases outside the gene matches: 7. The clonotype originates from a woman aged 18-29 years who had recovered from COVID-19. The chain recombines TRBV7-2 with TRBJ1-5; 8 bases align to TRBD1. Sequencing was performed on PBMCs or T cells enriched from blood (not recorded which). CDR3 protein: CASSLRQGLGNQPQHF. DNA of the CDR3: TGTGCCAGCAGCTTAAGACAGGGGTTGGGAAATCAGCCCCAGCATTTT.